Here is one T cell receptor (beta chain) with its context. Its antigen is undetermined. Included in the TCR beta cDNA libraries were unique molecular identifiers. TCRdb redid the calling of the PCR reads with MiXCR, one entry per CDR3 protein. The sample yields hundreds of thousands of distinct CDR3 sequences, under 70% seen once. This entry comes from a study of post-analysis software for immune sequencing data. Findings and caveats of the study: When compared against controls, multiple sclerosis patients showed significantly lower normalized Chao1 diversity. When patients were compared with controls, 4 or 5 TRBV segments were more frequent, TRBV5-6, TRBV5-1 and TRBV20-1 among them.

J lost 4 bases, V lost 3 bases, and 5 bases had no gene match. The CDR3 runs 15 residues. The sequence was collected from a girl between 5 and 17 years old with multiple sclerosis. The chain employs TRBV12-3 or TRBV12-4 and TRBJ2-3, with 9 nucleotides matching TRBD2. The sample consisted of blood. The CDR3 DNA reads as TGTGCCAGCAGTTTTAGCGGGAGCGGGGCAGATACGCAGTATTTT. Protein product: CASSFSGSGADTQYF.